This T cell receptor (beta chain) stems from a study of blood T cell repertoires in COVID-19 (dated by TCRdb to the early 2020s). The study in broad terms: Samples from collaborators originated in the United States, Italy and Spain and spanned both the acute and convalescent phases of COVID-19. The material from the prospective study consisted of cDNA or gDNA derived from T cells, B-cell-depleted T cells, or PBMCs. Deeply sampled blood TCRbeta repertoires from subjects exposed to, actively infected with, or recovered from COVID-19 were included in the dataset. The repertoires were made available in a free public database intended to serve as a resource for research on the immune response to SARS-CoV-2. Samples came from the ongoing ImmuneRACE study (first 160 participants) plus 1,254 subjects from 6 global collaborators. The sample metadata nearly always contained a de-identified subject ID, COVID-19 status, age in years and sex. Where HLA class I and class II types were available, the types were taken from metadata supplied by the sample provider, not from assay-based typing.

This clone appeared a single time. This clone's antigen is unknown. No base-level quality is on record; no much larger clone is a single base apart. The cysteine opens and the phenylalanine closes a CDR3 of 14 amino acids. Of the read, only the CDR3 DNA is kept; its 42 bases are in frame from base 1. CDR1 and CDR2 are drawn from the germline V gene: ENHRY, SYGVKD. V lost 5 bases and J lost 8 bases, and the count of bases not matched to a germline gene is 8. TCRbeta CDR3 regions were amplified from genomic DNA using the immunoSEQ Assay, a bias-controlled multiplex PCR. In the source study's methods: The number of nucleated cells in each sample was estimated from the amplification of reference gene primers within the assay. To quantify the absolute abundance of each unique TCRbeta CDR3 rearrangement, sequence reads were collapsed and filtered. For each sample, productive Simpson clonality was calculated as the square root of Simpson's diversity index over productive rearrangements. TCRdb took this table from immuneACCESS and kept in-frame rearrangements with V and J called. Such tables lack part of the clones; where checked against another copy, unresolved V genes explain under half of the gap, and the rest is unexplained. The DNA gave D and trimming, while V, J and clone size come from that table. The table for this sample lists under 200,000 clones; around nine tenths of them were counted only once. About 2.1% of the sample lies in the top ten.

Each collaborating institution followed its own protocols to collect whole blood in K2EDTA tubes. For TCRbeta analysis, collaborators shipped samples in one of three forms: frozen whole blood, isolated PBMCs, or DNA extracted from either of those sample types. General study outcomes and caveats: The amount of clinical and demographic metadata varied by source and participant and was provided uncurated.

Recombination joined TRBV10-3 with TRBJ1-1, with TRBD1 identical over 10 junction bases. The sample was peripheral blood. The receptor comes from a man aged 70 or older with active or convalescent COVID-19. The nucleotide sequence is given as TGTGCCATCAGTTTGGACAGGGGGGCCAGCGAAGCTTTCTTT. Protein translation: CAISLDRGASEAFF.